A single sample gave rise to the 7 T cell receptor beta chains below, sequenced in a study of OX40 agonist ivuxolimab in advanced cancers. Generated by immunoSEQ multiplex PCR, the TCRdb table keeps only in-frame clones and is missing some. The sample yields 50,000 to 65,000 clones, approximately 86% seen once. Sequenced material: CD4+ or CD8+ T cells sorted from blood, taken in a trial of the OX40 agonist ivuxolimab. The receptor set was obtained from an adult with an advanced solid tumor such as melanoma, head and neck, liver or kidney cancer.

The J gene is TRBJ1-2, the V gene TRBV10-3, with D perhaps TRBD1 (6 bases). The CDR3 is 14 residues long. V was cut by 6 bases and J by 5 bases, with 16 bases left in between. CDR1 ENHRY and CDR2 SYGVKD come from the germline V gene. The CDR3 is CAIRGAGRGYGYTF. Here the CDR3 DNA reads TGTGCCATCAGGGGGGCAGGCAGGGGATATGGCTACACCTTC.

The V call is TRBV5-1, the J call TRBJ2-5, with D unclear. Trimming removed 3 bases from V and 5 bases from J, with 5 bases in between. The CDR3 is made up of 11 amino acids. CDR1 and CDR2 (germline): SGHRS, YFSETQ. The CDR3 loop is CASSSLETQYF. In nucleotides, the CDR3 is TGCGCCAGCAGCTCCTTGGAGACCCAGTACTTC.

The chain carries TRBV30 and TRBJ1-5, with D uncertain. The CDR3 sequence is 14 residues long. Trimming shortened V by 1 base and J by 5 bases, and 12 bases separated the two germline ends. CDR1 is GTSNPN and CDR2 is SVGIG in the germline V gene (reference sequence). This chain's CDR3 is CAWSATDGDQPQHF. The CDR3 DNA is TGTGCCTGGAGTGCAACGGACGGTGATCAGCCCCAGCATTTT.

The chain has TRBV9 and TRBJ2-7, with 7 positions matching TRBD1. This CDR3 comprises 17 residues. Trimming at V came to 0 bases and at J to 3 bases, leaving 12 bases not matched to a gene. Germline V CDR1 and CDR2: SGDLS, YYNGEE. The CDR3: CASSVGLLKDRDYEQYF. The CDR3 region has the DNA TGTGCCAGCAGCGTAGGACTCCTAAAAGACAGGGACTACGAGCAGTACTTC.

The rearrangement links TRBV7-6 to TRBJ2-3; perhaps TRBD2 as D (6 bases). Trimming cost V 5 bases and J 0 bases, with 18 bases left between them. CDR3 length: 17 amino acids. Germline CDR1 SGHVS, CDR2 FNYEAQ. The CDR3 sequence: CASSPRGSGLSTDTQYF. As DNA, the CDR3 is TGTGCCAGCAGCCCCCGAGGGAGCGGGTTAAGCACAGATACGCAGTATTTT.

The J gene is TRBJ1-2, the V gene TRBV15, with D possibly matching TRBD1 (6 bases). The CDR3 runs 15 residues. Germline assignment: CDR1 LNHNV and CDR2 YYDKDF (reference sequence). The ends were cut back, 0 bases at V and 4 bases at J, with 12 bases in the middle. The CDR3 region has the DNA TGTGCCACCAGCAGAGAAAGGACAGTTCTCTATGGCTACACCTTC. It translates to CATSRERTVLYGYTF.

This rearrangement joins TRBV12-5 to TRBJ2-3; D uncertain. Germline loops: CDR1 LGHNT, CDR2 FRNRAP. The V end was cut by 5 bases, the J end by 4 bases, with 7 bases between. The CDR3 length is 12 residues. DNA for the CDR3: TGTGCTAGTGGTATTCGTCCAGATACGCAGTATTTT. Protein sequence: CASGIRPDTQYF.